These 5 T cell receptor beta chains originate from one sample sequenced in a study of technical replicates of blood from a handful of donors. This table comes from immunoSEQ multiplex PCR, and its TCRdb copy is limited to in-frame clones, with some not included. Of tens of thousands of clones in the sample, roughly 94% were seen once. What was sequenced was T cells isolated from PBMCs. Source of these receptors: a human donor in good health.

With regard to this clone: Germline is not matched at one junction end, which may reflect a read error. V is TRBV30 and J is TRBJ2-1; a weak D match, TRBD1 (6 bases). The germline CDR1 and CDR2 sequences are GTSNPN and SVGIG (reference sequence). The CDR3 runs to 10 residues. CDR3 sequence: CAFRQAFIVF. DNA for the CDR3: TGTGCCTTCCGACAGGCCTTTATCGTCTTC.

This chain uses TRBV7-3 with TRBJ2-5; TRBD2 matches 7 bases. Germline lookup yields CDR1 SGHTA and CDR2 FQGTGA. V trimming: 5 bases; J trimming: 5 bases; junction bases outside the gene matches: 17. The CDR3 loop spans 17 amino acids. The CDR3 region has the DNA TGTGCCAGCAGCCCTTCGGGGAGCGGGACCTCCCGGGAGACCCAGTACTTC. This codes for CASSPSGSGTSRETQYF.

Concerning this clone itself: The junction departs from germline at one end; a sequencing error may be responsible. The rearrangement links TRBV5-1 to TRBJ2-1, with 14 bases fitting TRBD2. Germline V gives CDR1 SGHRS, CDR2 YFSETQ. The CDR3 length is 17 residues. The CDR3 DNA is TGCGCCAGCAGCCAGGGACTAGCGGGGGCCTCCTCCAATGAGCAGTTCTTC. Its protein product is CASSQGLAGASSNEQFF.

The chain recombines TRBV10-3 with TRBJ2-1, with 10 bases lining up with TRBD1. Trimming cost V 4 bases and J 4 bases; bases outside gene matches: 13. Germline loops: CDR1 ENHRY, CDR2 SYGVKD. The CDR3 sequence is 18 residues long. The CDR3 is CAISAAFMDRGNYNEQFF. The CDR3 DNA sequence: TGTGCCATCAGTGCGGCTTTTATGGACAGGGGGAATTACAATGAGCAGTTCTTC.

V usage is TRBV6-5 and J usage is TRBJ2-7; TRBD1 is a possible D gene (5 bases). With 0 bases removed from V and 2 bases from J, the gap between germline ends came to 11 bases. Germline CDR1 MNHEY, CDR2 SVGAGI. The CDR3 totals 15 residues. The CDR3 is CASSYSLGDTYEQYF. The CDR3 bases are TGTGCCAGCAGTTACTCATTAGGGGATACCTACGAGCAGTACTTC.